The clone carrying this T cell receptor beta chain was observed once. Primers: 60 Vbeta forward and 13 Jbeta reverse. Produced via immunoSEQ multiplex PCR; TCRdb's table is partial and in-frame only. The sample includes under 200,000 clones, roughly 90% seen only once; the top ten take less than 1.3%. This record comes from a study of cytomegalovirus exposure and HLA in healthy donors. This TCR derives from a boy aged 2-15 years in good health and CMV-seronegative. Sequencing input: PBMCs.

CDR3 DNA: TGTGCCTACGGGAGGTTCGACGAGCAGTACTTC. This codes for CAYGRFDEQYF. The chain couples TRBV28 to TRBJ2-7; 7 nucleotides line up with TRBD2. V lost 11 bases and J lost 5; bases outside the gene matches: 6. Per germline, CDR1 MDHEN and CDR2 SYDVKM. The CDR3 is 11 residues long.